This T cell receptor beta chain was captured in a study of response to subunit inactivated influenza vaccine. Findings and caveats of the study: Authors suggested few new T cells are recruited by each seasonal influenza vaccination.

Points on this clonotype: Its antigen is unidentified.

There are 13 residues in the CDR3. From germline, CDR1 is GTSNPN and CDR2 SVGIG (reference sequence). V dropped 5 bases and J dropped 2; count of bases not matched to a gene: 0. TCRdb re-analysed the RT-PCR reads in MiXCR, keeping a single row per CDR3 protein. The table records roughly 170,000 distinct CDR3 sequences, around 9.2% of them present only once. The chain is built from TRBV30 and TRBJ1-3, with 10 bases lining up with TRBD1. The clonotype originates from a man in his fifties who received an inactivated influenza vaccine. Sequenced material: non-naive T cells sorted from PBMCs, taken on the day of vaccination. Here the CDR3 reads CAWGTGAGNTIYF. CDR3 DNA: TGTGCCTGGGGGACAGGGGCTGGAAACACCATATATTTT.